The next 13 T cell receptor beta chains were all read from a single sample in a study of beta chain features in type 1 diabetes. Study-wide points: TCRB CDR3s from Type 1 diabetes patients were moderately but significantly shorter in all four CD4+ subsets.

For these TCRs, the target antigens are not known. The whole isolated RNA underwent reverse transcription, so sequencing captured expressed TCRB transcripts. TCRdb's copy holds only in-frame clones and misses some; the assay was immunoSEQ multiplex PCR. This repertoire shows about 120,000 clones, about a sixth found once; its top ten account for approximately 2.3%. The sequenced sample consisted of central memory CD4+ T cells from blood. The source is a man aged 25-45 years with type 1 diabetes.

This clone was seen a few times. The junction differs from germline at one of its ends, possibly a read error. V and J are TRBV9 and TRBJ2-1; 7 bases fit TRBD2. The length of the CDR3 is 12 residues. The germline gives CDR1 SGDLS, CDR2 YYNGEE. The CDR3 sequence: CASSVVGGVPIF. The CDR3 coding sequence is TGTGCCAGCAGCGTAGTGGGAGGGGTTCCGATCTTC.

In its sample, this clone was seen a few times. The chain recombines TRBV2 with TRBJ2-5; D gene uncertain. The CDR3 extends over 11 amino acids. Germline values: CDR1 SNHLY, CDR2 FYNNEI. The V end was cut by 8 bases, the J end by 5 bases, with 9 bases between. The CDR3 sequence: CASGTAETQYF. Written as DNA, the CDR3 is TGTGCCAGCGGAACTGCGGAGACCCAGTACTTC.

The chain recombines TRBV7-9 with TRBJ2-7; 9 bases are shared with TRBD2. J gave up 0 bases and V 4 bases, and 4 bases lay outside the gene matches. CDR1 is SEHNR, CDR2 FQNEAQ, per germline (reference sequence). The CDR3 covers 15 residues. CDR3 protein: CASSSLAGSSYEQYF. Here the CDR3 DNA reads TGTGCCAGCAGCTCCCTAGCGGGGAGCTCCTACGAGCAGTACTTC.

There are many counts of this clone. J is TRBJ1-4 and V is TRBV5-1; 8 bases line up with TRBD1. Germline V gene data show CDR1 as SGHRS and CDR2 as YFSETQ. Trimming took 3 bases from V and 7 from J; bases not matched to a gene: 5. CDR3 length: 14 amino acids. The CDR3 protein is CASSYETGVEKLFF. CDR3 coding DNA: TGCGCCAGCAGCTACGAGACAGGGGTTGAAAAACTGTTTTTT.

The V and J genes are TRBV5-1 and TRBJ2-7; 9 bases match TRBD1. V gave up 4 bases and J gave up 3 bases; unmatched junction bases: 8. This CDR3 has 15 residues. Germline assignment: CDR1 SGHRS and CDR2 YFSETQ. CDR3 in amino acids: CASSHTGGYLYEQYF. CDR3 sequence (DNA): TGCGCCAGCAGCCATACAGGGGGCTATCTCTACGAGCAGTACTTC.

This clone was counted ten times or more. The chain joins TRBV18 to TRBJ2-1, with 8 nucleotides matching TRBD1. The trim removed 4 bases at V and 5 bases at J, leaving 7 bases unmatched. The CDR3 has 15 residues. Germline CDR1 KGHSH, CDR2 LQKENI. The CDR3 is CASSLVPGQDNEQFF. The CDR3 coding sequence is TGTGCCAGCTCACTCGTTCCGGGACAGGACAATGAGCAGTTCTTC. Full variable domain (missing parts from reference TRBV18 and TRBJ2-1): NAGVMQNPRHLVRRRGQEARLRCSPMKGHSHVYWYRQLPEEGLKFMVYLQKENIIDESGMPKERFSAEFPKEGPSILRIQQVVRGDSAAYFCASSLVPGQDNEQFFGPGTRLTVL.

As to this clone: This sample also contains other DNA sequences that code for the same CDR3. The chain links TRBV7-2 to TRBJ2-5; perhaps TRBD2 as D (6 bases). The CDR3 extends over 13 amino acids. V lost 1 base to trimming and J lost 5 bases, with 8 bases between them. Germline V gene lookup returns CDR1 SGHTA and CDR2 FQGNSA. CDR3 sequence: CASSLGAGETQYF. Here the CDR3 DNA reads TGTGCCAGCAGCTTAGGGGCGGGGGAGACCCAGTACTTC.

This clone was counted between two and nine times. The chain recombines TRBV4-3 with TRBJ2-7; TRBD2 matches at 11 bases. The CDR3 totals 16 residues. V was pared by 4 bases and J by 0 bases, with 5 bases of the junction left unmatched. In germline, CDR1 is LGHNA, CDR2 YSLEER. For the CDR3, the DNA is TGCGCCAGCAGCCGCACCGGGACTAGCGGCTCCTACGAGCAGTACTTC. Translated, it gives CASSRTGTSGSYEQYF.

The rearrangement uses TRBV19 and TRBJ1-1; TRBD1 aligns across 7 bases. CDR1 is LNHDA and CDR2 is SQIVND in the germline V gene (reference sequence). The J segment lost 6 bases and the V segment lost 1 base, leaving 8 bases of the junction unmatched. CDR3 size: 15 residues. The CDR3 reads CASSIVGTALPEAFF. CDR3 coding DNA: TGTGCCAGTAGTATAGTGGGGACAGCTCTTCCTGAAGCTTTCTTT. The full variable domain, rest sourced from reference TRBV19 and TRBJ1-1, is DGGITQSPKYLFRKEGQNVTLSCEQNLNHDAMYWYRQDPGQGLRLIYYSQIVNDFQKGDIAEGYSVSREKKESFPLTVTSAQKNPTAFYLCASSIVGTALPEAFFGQGTRLTVV.

The chain uses TRBV9 and TRBJ2-3; possibly TRBD1 for D (6 bases). Trimming removed 0 bases at V and 2 bases at J, with 16 bases between. The germline CDR1 and CDR2 sequences are SGDLS and YYNGEE. CDR3 size: 17 residues. DNA for the CDR3: TGTGCCAGCAGCGTAGCTCCGGGACAACGACTCACAGATACGCAGTATTTT. Its protein product is CASSVAPGQRLTDTQYF.

The V and J genes are TRBV6-5 and TRBJ2-7, with D unclear. V lost 0 bases and J lost 5, with 8 bases in between. Germline V CDR1 and CDR2: MNHEY, SVGAGI. This CDR3 region has 13 residues. DNA for the CDR3: TGTGCCAGCAGTTACTCGATACTGCACGAGCAGTACTTC. Its protein is CASSYSILHEQYF.

This clone occurred many times. This chain links TRBV30 with TRBJ2-7, with TRBD1 matching 7 bases. CDR3 length: 15 amino acids. Trimming took 2 bases from V and 6 from J; bases not matched to a gene: 13. The germline gives CDR1 GTSNPN, CDR2 SVGIG (reference sequence). CDR3 amino acids: CAWSPRQGFKSEQYF. CDR3 bases: TGTGCCTGGAGTCCCCGACAGGGATTTAAGTCCGAGCAGTACTTC.

V is TRBV19 and J is TRBJ1-1; D gene unclear. Germline CDR1 LNHDA, CDR2 SQIVND (reference sequence). V lost 5 bases and J 4 bases, leaving 11 bases between the germline ends. CDR3 size: 13 residues. The CDR3 sequence is CASSVQMSTEAFF. For the CDR3, the DNA is TGTGCCAGTAGTGTACAGATGAGCACTGAAGCTTTCTTT.